This entry lists 5 T cell receptor beta chains sequenced from one sample in a study of cytomegalovirus exposure and HLA in healthy donors. This PCR relied on a set of 60 Vbeta primers and 13 Jbeta primers. Using immunoSEQ multiplex PCR, the repertoire was profiled, and TCRdb retains in-frame clones only, with some absent. The sample carries 300,000 or so clones, 70% to 90% recorded once. Sequencing input: PBMCs. Source of these receptors: a woman aged 40 to 50 in good health and CMV-seropositive.

The chain couples TRBV14 to TRBJ2-2, with 12 bases that match TRBD2. The CDR3 extends over 16 amino acids. V was pared by 2 bases and J by 4 bases, with 2 bases of the junction left unmatched. Germline CDR1 is SGHDN and CDR2 is FVKESK. Here the CDR3 reads CASSQMTSGSTGELFF. The DNA of the CDR3 is TGTGCCAGCAGCCAAATGACTAGCGGGAGCACCGGGGAGCTGTTTTTT.

The V call is TRBV21-1, the J call TRBJ2-1; the DNA was not used to check the table's D call, TRBD2. TRBV21-1 is termed a pseudogene. The CDR3 has 17 residues. CDR3: CASSNGGGRRGDNEQFF. Written as DNA, the CDR3 is TGTGCCAGCAGCAATGGGGGCGGGCGACGGGGGGACAATGAGCAGTTCTTC.

A single count supports this clone. V usage is TRBV5-1 and J usage is TRBJ2-5; D call uncertain. Germline values: CDR1 SGHRS, CDR2 YFSETQ. CDR3 length: 17 residues. Trimming cost V 2 bases and J 11 bases, with 28 bases left between them. In DNA, the CDR3 is TGCGCCAGCAGCTTAAGACCCGTGTGGGCAGCCTTGGTTGAGCAGTACTTC. Protein sequence: CASSLRPVWAALVEQYF.

The V call is TRBV19, the J call TRBJ2-5; TRBD2 matches 14 bases. J lost 5 bases, V lost 5 bases, and 7 bases had no gene match. This CDR3 spans 16 amino acids. Germline lookup yields CDR1 LNHDA and CDR2 SQIVND (reference sequence). This CDR3 reads CASSVPGLAGAETQYF. The CDR3 DNA reads TGTGCCAGTAGTGTCCCGGGACTAGCGGGAGCGGAGACCCAGTACTTC.

This clone was detected a few times. This sequence joins TRBV5-1 and TRBJ2-7; 9 bases are shared with TRBD1. V lost 4 bases to trimming and J lost 5 bases; unmatched junction nucleotides: 10. The germline V gene has CDR1 SGHRS and CDR2 YFSETQ. This CDR3 has 15 residues. The CDR3 region is CASSPGQGKINEQYF. The CDR3 DNA sequence: TGCGCCAGCAGCCCTGGACAGGGGAAGATCAACGAGCAGTACTTC.